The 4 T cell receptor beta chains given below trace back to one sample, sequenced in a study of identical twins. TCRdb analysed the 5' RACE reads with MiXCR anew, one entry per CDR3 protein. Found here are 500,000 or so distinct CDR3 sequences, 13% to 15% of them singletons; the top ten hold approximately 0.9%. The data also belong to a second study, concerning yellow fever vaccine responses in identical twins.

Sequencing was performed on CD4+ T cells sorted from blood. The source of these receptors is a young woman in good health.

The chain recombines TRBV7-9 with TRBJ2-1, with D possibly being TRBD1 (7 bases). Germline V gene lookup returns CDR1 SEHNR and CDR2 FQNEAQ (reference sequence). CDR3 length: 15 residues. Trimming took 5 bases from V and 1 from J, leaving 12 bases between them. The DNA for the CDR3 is TGTGCCAGCAGCCGCGGGACAGATTCCTACAATGAGCAGTTCTTC. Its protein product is CASSRGTDSYNEQFF.

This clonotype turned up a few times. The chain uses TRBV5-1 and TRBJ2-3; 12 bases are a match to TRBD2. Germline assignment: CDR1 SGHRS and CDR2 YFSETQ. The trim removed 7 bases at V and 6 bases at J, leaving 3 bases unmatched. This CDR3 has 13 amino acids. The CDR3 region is CASGTSGSDTQYF. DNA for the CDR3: TGCGCCAGCGGGACTAGCGGGTCGGATACGCAGTATTTT.

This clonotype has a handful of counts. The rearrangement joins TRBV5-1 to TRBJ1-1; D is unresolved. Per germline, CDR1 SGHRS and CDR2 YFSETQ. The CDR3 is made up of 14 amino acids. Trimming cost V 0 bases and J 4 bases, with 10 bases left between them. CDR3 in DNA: TGCGCCAGCAGCTTGGGTGAACGTCTCACTGAAGCTTTCTTT. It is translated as CASSLGERLTEAFF.

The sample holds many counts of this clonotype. CDR3 in amino acids: CATSDATSGYTDTQYF. CDR3 nucleotides: TGTGCCACCAGTGATGCTACTAGCGGATACACAGATACGCAGTATTTT. V gene TRBV24-1 combines with J gene TRBJ2-3, with 8 nucleotides matching TRBD2. The junction had 6 bases not matched to a gene; V was cut back by 3 bases and J by 2 bases. CDR1 and CDR2 (germline): KGHDR, SFDVKD. The CDR3 has 16 amino acids.